Listed below are T cell receptor beta chains from one sample, sequenced in a study of T cell changes during pregnancy in multiple sclerosis. Method: immunoSEQ multiplex PCR; TCRdb's copy keeps in-frame clones and lacks some. This sample has around 30,000 clones; roughly nine tenths occur once, and the top ten carry 6.9%. The source material was CD8+ T cells from peripheral blood mononuclear cells, sampled in the second trimester of pregnancy. These receptor sequences come from a female donor with multiple sclerosis, enrolled in a pregnancy study. CDR3s include the opening cysteine and the closing phenylalanine or tryptophan. A D gene is named only where the DNA matches it firmly. Expanded clones get a size class; other rows say once, few or many, or leave the size out.

j_call: TRBJ2-7; cdr3_length: 15; v_call: TRBV6-1; clone_size: .; d_call: TRBD2; cdr3_nt: TGTGCCAGCAGTGAAGAGGCTAGCGGGGCCTACGAGCAGTACTTC; cdr3_aa: CASSEEASGAYEQYF
j_call: TRBJ2-2; cdr3_length: 14; v_call: TRBV9; clone_size: .; d_call: .; cdr3_nt: TGTGCCAGCGGCGGCCTAGTCAGCACCGGGGAGCTGTTTTTT; cdr3_aa: CASGGLVSTGELFF
j_call: TRBJ2-1; cdr3_length: 16; v_call: TRBV4-1; clone_size: .; d_call: TRBD2; cdr3_nt: TGCGCCAGCAGCCAGGAAAGCGGGAGGGCTTACAATGAGCAGTTCTTC; cdr3_aa: CASSQESGRAYNEQFF
j_call: TRBJ1-3; cdr3_length: 15; v_call: TRBV27; clone_size: .; d_call: .; cdr3_nt: TGTGCCAGCAGTTTAGGGAGGAACTCTGGAAACACCATATATTTT; cdr3_aa: CASSLGRNSGNTIYF
j_call: TRBJ1-1; cdr3_length: 13; v_call: TRBV11-2; clone_size: .; d_call: .; cdr3_nt: TGTGCCAGCAGCGTCGCGGGGGATACTGAAGCTTTCTTT; cdr3_aa: CASSVAGDTEAFF
j_call: TRBJ2-1; cdr3_length: 14; v_call: TRBV27; clone_size: .; d_call: TRBD1; cdr3_nt: TGTGCCAGCAGTCCAAGGACAGGGTACAATGAGCAGTTCTTC; cdr3_aa: CASSPRTGYNEQFF
j_call: TRBJ1-1; cdr3_length: 12; v_call: TRBV7-9; clone_size: .; d_call: .; cdr3_nt: TGTGCCAGCAGGGGAGGGAACACTGAAGCTTTCTTT; cdr3_aa: CASRGGNTEAFF
j_call: TRBJ2-1; cdr3_length: 15; v_call: TRBV4-3; clone_size: .; d_call: .; cdr3_nt: TGCGCCAGCAGCCAAGATAACGGGGTGGTTGATGAGCAGTTCTTC; cdr3_aa: CASSQDNGVVDEQFF
j_call: TRBJ2-1; cdr3_length: 12; v_call: TRBV19; clone_size: .; d_call: TRBD1; cdr3_nt: TGTGCCAGTAGTGGACAGGCGGATGAGCAGTTCTTC; cdr3_aa: CASSGQADEQFF
j_call: TRBJ2-7; cdr3_length: 12; v_call: TRBV29-1; clone_size: once; d_call: .; cdr3_nt: TGCAGCGTTGAGACAGCCTCTACCGAGCAGTACTTC; cdr3_aa: CSVETASTEQYF
j_call: TRBJ2-5; cdr3_length: 15; v_call: TRBV7-9; clone_size: .; d_call: .; cdr3_nt: TGTGCCAGCAGCCATCCCGGGGTGTTAGTAGAGACCCAGTACTTC; cdr3_aa: CASSHPGVLVETQYF
j_call: TRBJ2-7; cdr3_length: 15; v_call: TRBV14; clone_size: .; d_call: .; cdr3_nt: TGTGCCAGCAGCCAAGATTTCGGGGTTCTCTACGAGCAGTACTTC; cdr3_aa: CASSQDFGVLYEQYF
j_call: TRBJ2-7; cdr3_length: 14; v_call: TRBV6-5; clone_size: few; d_call: TRBD2; cdr3_nt: TGTGCCAGCAGTCAGCTAGCGGCCGCCTACGAGCAGTACTTC; cdr3_aa: CASSQLAAAYEQYF
j_call: TRBJ2-3; cdr3_length: 16; v_call: TRBV10-3; clone_size: .; d_call: TRBD2; cdr3_nt: TGTGCCATCAGTGAGTCGGTCGGGGGGGACACAGATACGCAGTATTTT; cdr3_aa: CAISESVGGDTDTQYF
j_call: TRBJ2-3; cdr3_length: 15; v_call: TRBV27; clone_size: .; d_call: TRBD2; cdr3_nt: TGTGCCAGCAGTGCCGAGCGGGGGGGCCTTGGCACGCAGTATTTT; cdr3_aa: CASSAERGGLGTQYF
j_call: TRBJ1-5; cdr3_length: 14; v_call: TRBV27; clone_size: once; d_call: .; cdr3_nt: TGTGCCAGCCGGGCGGGGGATGCCAATCAGCCCCAGCATTTT; cdr3_aa: CASRAGDANQPQHF
j_call: TRBJ2-3; cdr3_length: 15; v_call: TRBV4-2; clone_size: once; d_call: TRBD2; cdr3_nt: TGTGCCAGCAGCCAAGCTCCGGGGGAGGGGGATACGCAGTATTTT; cdr3_aa: CASSQAPGEGDTQYF
j_call: TRBJ2-1; cdr3_length: 15; v_call: TRBV5-4; clone_size: .; d_call: TRBD2; cdr3_nt: TGTGCCAGCAGCGGAACTAGCGGGGGGTACAATGAGCAGTTCTTC; cdr3_aa: CASSGTSGGYNEQFF
j_call: TRBJ2-1; cdr3_length: 17; v_call: TRBV7-3; clone_size: .; d_call: TRBD2; cdr3_nt: TGTGCCAGCAGCTTAAGCCCTAGCGGGGGGGCTTTCGACGAGCAGTTCTTC; cdr3_aa: CASSLSPSGGAFDEQFF
j_call: TRBJ1-4; cdr3_length: 14; v_call: TRBV7-9; clone_size: .; d_call: .; cdr3_nt: TGTGCCAGCAGCGAGGGACAAGCCGGTGAAAAACTGTTTTTT; cdr3_aa: CASSEGQAGEKLFF
j_call: TRBJ2-1; cdr3_length: 13; v_call: TRBV15; clone_size: .; d_call: TRBD2; cdr3_nt: TGTGCCACCAGCAGAATAGCGGGAGGTGAGCAGTTCTTC; cdr3_aa: CATSRIAGGEQFF
j_call: TRBJ2-2; cdr3_length: 16; v_call: TRBV7-9; clone_size: .; d_call: .; cdr3_nt: TGTGCCAGCAGCCCGGACATGGGGCGTGACACCGGGGAGCTGTTTTTT; cdr3_aa: CASSPDMGRDTGELFF